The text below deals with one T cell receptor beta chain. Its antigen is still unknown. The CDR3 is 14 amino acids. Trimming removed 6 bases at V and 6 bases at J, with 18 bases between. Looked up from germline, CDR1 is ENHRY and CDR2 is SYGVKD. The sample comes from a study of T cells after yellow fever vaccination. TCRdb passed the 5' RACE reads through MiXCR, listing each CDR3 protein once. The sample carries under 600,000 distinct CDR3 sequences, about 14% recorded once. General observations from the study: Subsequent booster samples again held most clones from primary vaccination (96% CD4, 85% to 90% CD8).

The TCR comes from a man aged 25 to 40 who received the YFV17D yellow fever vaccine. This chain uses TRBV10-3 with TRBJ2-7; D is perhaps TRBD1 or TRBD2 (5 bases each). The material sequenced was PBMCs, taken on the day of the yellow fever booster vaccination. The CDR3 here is CAIRPHGTDLEQYF. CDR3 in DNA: TGTGCCATCAGGCCCCACGGGACGGATCTCGAGCAGTACTTC.